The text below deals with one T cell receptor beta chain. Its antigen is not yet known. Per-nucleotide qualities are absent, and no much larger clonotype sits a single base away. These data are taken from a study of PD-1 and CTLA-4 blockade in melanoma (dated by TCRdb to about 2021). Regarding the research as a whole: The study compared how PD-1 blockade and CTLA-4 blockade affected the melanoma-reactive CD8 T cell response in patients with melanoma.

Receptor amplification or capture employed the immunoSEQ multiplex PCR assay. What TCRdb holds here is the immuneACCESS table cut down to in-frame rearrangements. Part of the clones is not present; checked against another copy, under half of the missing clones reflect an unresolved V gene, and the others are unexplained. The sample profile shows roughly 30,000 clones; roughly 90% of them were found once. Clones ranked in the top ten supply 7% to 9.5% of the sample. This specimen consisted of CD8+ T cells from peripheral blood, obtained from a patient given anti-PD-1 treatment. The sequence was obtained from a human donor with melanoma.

For the CDR3, the sequence is CASSENSPPWNSPLHF. The DNA reads TGTGCCAGCAGTGAGAACAGCCCCCCGTGGAATTCACCCCTCCACTTT. Recombination linked TRBV6-4 to TRBJ1-6, with no D gene named confidently. The CDR3 has 16 amino acids, counting the end cysteine and phenylalanine. Only CDR3 DNA is held: 48 bases, read in frame from base 1. Deletion took 3 bases off V and 7 bases off J, with a span of 16 bases between the germline ends. The CDR1 and CDR2 encoded by the germline V gene are MRHNA and SNTAGT.